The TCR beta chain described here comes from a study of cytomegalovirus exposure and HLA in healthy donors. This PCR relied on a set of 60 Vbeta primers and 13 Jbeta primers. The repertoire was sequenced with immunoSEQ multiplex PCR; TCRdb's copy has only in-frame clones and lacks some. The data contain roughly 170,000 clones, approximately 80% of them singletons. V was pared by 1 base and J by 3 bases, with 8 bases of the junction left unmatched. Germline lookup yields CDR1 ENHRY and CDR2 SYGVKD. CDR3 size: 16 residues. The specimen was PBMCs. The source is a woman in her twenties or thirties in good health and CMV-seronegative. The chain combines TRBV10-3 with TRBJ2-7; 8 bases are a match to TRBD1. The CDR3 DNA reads TGTGCCATCAGTGAGTATGGGTCTGGGACAGGCTACGAGCAGTACTTC. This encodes CAISEYGSGTGYEQYF.